This TCR beta chain was sequenced for a study of response to subunit inactivated influenza vaccine. Each CDR3 protein is one row after TCRdb ran MiXCR on the RT-PCR reads. The profile shows hundreds of thousands of distinct CDR3 sequences, about 10% of them singletons. The CDR3 sequence is 13 residues long. With 0 bases removed from V and 4 bases from J, the gap between germline ends came to 10 bases. Germline V lookup: CDR1 GTSNPN, CDR2 SVGIG (reference sequence). The sample also formed part of further work on T cells expressing NK-cell markers. In that study: Template switching by 5'RACE with UMIs generated the TCR beta cDNA. The study sequenced eight donors, seven HCMV-seropositive and one seronegative.

The chain carries TRBV30 and TRBJ2-7; weak D call: TRBD1 (6 bases). The origin of this receptor is a man aged 45-65 years who received an inactivated influenza vaccine. Here the sequenced sample was PBMCs from blood, taken on the day of vaccination. CDR3 amino acids: CAWSVGRGYEQYF. The CDR3 coding sequence is TGTGCCTGGAGTGTGGGCAGGGGTTACGAGCAGTACTTC.